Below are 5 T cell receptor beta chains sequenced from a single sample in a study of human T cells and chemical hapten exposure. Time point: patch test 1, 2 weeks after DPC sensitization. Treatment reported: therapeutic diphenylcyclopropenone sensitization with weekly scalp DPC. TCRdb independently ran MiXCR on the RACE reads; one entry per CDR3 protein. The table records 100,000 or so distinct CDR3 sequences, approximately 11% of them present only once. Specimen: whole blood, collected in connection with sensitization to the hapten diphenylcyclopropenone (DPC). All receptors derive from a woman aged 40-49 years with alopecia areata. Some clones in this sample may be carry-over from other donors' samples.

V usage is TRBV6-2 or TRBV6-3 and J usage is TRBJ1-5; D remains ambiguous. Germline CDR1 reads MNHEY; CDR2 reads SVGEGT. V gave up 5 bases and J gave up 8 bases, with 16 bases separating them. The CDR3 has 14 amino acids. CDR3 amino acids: CASSPVVPREPQHF. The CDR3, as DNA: TGTGCCAGCAGTCCCGTGGTCCCGAGGGAGCCCCAGCATTTT.

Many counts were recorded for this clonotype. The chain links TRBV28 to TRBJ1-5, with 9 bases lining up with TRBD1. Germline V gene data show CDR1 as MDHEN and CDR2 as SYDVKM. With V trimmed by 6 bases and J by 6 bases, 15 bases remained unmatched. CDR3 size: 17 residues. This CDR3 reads CASSLIAQGARGQPQHF. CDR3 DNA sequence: TGTGCCAGCAGCCTTATTGCACAGGGGGCAAGGGGTCAGCCCCAGCATTTT.

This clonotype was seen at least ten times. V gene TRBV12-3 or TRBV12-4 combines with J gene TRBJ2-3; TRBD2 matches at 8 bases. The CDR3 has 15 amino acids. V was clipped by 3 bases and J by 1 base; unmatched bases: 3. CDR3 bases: TGTGCCAGCAGTTTTGCGGGAGGCCGCACAGATACGCAGTATTTT. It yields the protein CASSFAGGRTDTQYF.

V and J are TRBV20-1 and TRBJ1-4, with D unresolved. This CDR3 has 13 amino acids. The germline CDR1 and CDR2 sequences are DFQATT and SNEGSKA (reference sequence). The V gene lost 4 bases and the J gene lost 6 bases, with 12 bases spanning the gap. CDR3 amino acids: CSAIRGWYEKLFF. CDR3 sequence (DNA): TGCAGTGCTATCCGGGGATGGTATGAAAAACTGTTTTTT.

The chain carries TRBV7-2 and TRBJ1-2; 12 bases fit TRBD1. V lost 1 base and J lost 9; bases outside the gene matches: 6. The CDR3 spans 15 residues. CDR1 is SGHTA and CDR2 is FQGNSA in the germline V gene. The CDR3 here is CASSLGGQGAHSYTF. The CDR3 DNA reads TGTGCCAGCAGCTTAGGGGGACAGGGGGCGCATAGCTACACCTTC.